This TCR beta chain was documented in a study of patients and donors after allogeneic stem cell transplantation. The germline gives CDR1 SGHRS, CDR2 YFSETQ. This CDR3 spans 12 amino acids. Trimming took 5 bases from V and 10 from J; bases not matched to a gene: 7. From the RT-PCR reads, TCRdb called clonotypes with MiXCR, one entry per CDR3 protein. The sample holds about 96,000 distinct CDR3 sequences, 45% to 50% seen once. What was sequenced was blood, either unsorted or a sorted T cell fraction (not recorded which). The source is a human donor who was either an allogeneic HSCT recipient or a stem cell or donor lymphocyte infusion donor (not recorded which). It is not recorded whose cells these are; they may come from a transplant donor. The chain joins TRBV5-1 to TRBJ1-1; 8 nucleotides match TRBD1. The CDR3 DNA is TGCGCCAGCAGAGGCCTTACAGGGGGAGCTTTCTTT. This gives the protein CASRGLTGGAFF.